The clone carrying this T cell receptor beta chain was observed a single time. Its target is not known. Healthy bone marrow donors formed the donor group. The data were taken from a study of cytomegalovirus exposure and HLA in healthy donors. General study points: The classifier reportedly diagnosed cytomegalovirus status with high specificity and sensitivity. Productive status was seen about 87% or about 30% of the time for most TCR beta V segments in an earlier analysis.

V lost 6 bases, J lost 6 bases, and 7 bases lay in between. CDR1 and CDR2 from the germline V gene are SGHRS and YFSETQ. CDR3 length: 12 residues. PCR involved 60 Vbeta and 13 Jbeta primers. Clones were sequenced by immunoSEQ multiplex PCR, and TCRdb holds only the in-frame ones, with some missing. The table lists under 150,000 clones, approximately 77% of them singletons, with approximately 1.4% in the top ten. This sequence joins TRBV5-1 and TRBJ1-6; no clear D. The TCR sequence derives from a woman between 40 and 55 years old in good health and CMV-seronegative. Material: PBMCs. The CDR3 DNA sequence: TGCGCCAGCAACGAGGGTAATTCACCCCTCCACTTT. It is translated as CASNEGNSPLHF.